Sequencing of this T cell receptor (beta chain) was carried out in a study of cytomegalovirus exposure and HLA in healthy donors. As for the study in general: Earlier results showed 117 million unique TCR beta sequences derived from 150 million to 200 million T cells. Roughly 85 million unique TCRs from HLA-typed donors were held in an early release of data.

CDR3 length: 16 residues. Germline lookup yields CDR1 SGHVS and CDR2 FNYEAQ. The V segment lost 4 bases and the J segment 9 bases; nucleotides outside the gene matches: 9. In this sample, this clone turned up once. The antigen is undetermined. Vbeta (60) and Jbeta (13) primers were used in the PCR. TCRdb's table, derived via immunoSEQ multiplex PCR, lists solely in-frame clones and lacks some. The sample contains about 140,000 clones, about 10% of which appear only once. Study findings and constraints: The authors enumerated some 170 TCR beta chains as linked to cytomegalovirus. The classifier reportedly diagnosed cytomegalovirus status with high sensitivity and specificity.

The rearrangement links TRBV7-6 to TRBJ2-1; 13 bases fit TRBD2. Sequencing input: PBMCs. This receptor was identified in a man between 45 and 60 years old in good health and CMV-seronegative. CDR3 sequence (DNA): TGTGCCAGCAGCTCGCCTCGGACTAGCGGGAGTAGTGAGCAGTTCTTC. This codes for CASSSPRTSGSSEQFF.